This is a list of T cell receptor beta chains from one sample in a study of beta chain features in type 1 diabetes. Clones were read by immunoSEQ multiplex PCR, and TCRdb kept only the in-frame ones, dropping some. The repertoire consists of about 120,000 clones, with around 16% occurring once and the leading ten covering roughly 2.5%. Sequences were obtained from central memory CD4+ T cells from blood. The receptors were sampled from a man between 18 and 35 years old with type 1 diabetes. The CDR3 runs from the conserved cysteine through the conserved F or W. D genes are given only for firm matches. Size is stated for part of the rows, as once, few or many counts, or as a class when the clone is expanded.

V gene: TRBV20-1; CDR3 length: 8; D gene: -; J gene: TRBJ2-7; clone size: many; CDR3 protein: CSAGIQYF; CDR3 DNA: TGCAGTGCTGGGATCCAGTACTTC
V gene: TRBV29-1; CDR3 length: 13; D gene: -; J gene: TRBJ2-5; clone size: few; CDR3 protein: CSKGGPSGETQYF; CDR3 DNA: TGCAGCAAGGGCGGGCCCTCGGGAGAGACCCAGTACTTC
V gene: TRBV6-5; CDR3 length: 10; D gene: -; J gene: TRBJ2-7; clone size: many; CDR3 protein: CATGRGRQYF; CDR3 DNA: TGTGCCACCGGCCGGGGCAGGCAGTACTTC
V gene: TRBV23-1; CDR3 length: 12; D gene: -; J gene: TRBJ2-7; clone size: many; CDR3 protein: CASSQKADEQYF; CDR3 DNA: TGCGCCAGCAGTCAAAAAGCGGACGAGCAGTACTTC
V gene: TRBV4-3; CDR3 length: 15; D gene: -; J gene: TRBJ2-7; clone size: -; CDR3 protein: CASSQDGGGPYEQYF; CDR3 DNA: TGCGCCAGCAGCCAAGATGGAGGGGGTCCCTACGAGCAGTACTTC
V gene: TRBV27; CDR3 length: 14; D gene: -; J gene: TRBJ2-5; clone size: -; CDR3 protein: CASSLFTGGETQYF; CDR3 DNA: TGTGCCAGCAGTTTATTTACAGGCGGGGAGACCCAGTACTTC
V gene: TRBV7-9; CDR3 length: 15; D gene: -; J gene: TRBJ1-2; clone size: -; CDR3 protein: CASSFTDRSSYGYTF; CDR3 DNA: TGTGCCAGCAGCTTTACCGACAGGAGCAGCTATGGCTACACCTTC
V gene: TRBV5-1; CDR3 length: 15; D gene: -; J gene: TRBJ1-1; clone size: few; CDR3 protein: CASSWITGMGTEAFF; CDR3 DNA: TGCGCCAGCAGCTGGATAACAGGGATGGGGACTGAAGCTTTCTTT
V gene: TRBV27; CDR3 length: 13; D gene: -; J gene: TRBJ1-2; clone size: -; CDR3 protein: CASSLQGGHGYTF; CDR3 DNA: TGTGCCAGCAGTTTACAGGGAGGGCATGGCTACACCTTC
V gene: TRBV7-9; CDR3 length: 12; D gene: TRBD1; J gene: TRBJ2-5; clone size: -; CDR3 protein: CASSLAGQAVYF; CDR3 DNA: TGTGCCAGCAGCTTAGCCGGACAGGCTGTCTACTTC
V gene: TRBV30; CDR3 length: 13; D gene: -; J gene: TRBJ1-4; clone size: -; CDR3 protein: CAWDRSTNEKLFF; CDR3 DNA: TGTGCCTGGGACCGTTCAACTAATGAAAAACTGTTTTTT
V gene: TRBV4-1; CDR3 length: 13; D gene: -; J gene: TRBJ1-1; clone size: many; CDR3 protein: CASSQGGWEEAFF; CDR3 DNA: TGCGCCAGCAGCCAAGGAGGGTGGGAAGAAGCTTTCTTT
V gene: TRBV7-3; CDR3 length: 15; D gene: -; J gene: TRBJ2-2; clone size: few; CDR3 protein: CASSPRTRNTGELFF; CDR3 DNA: TGTGCCAGCAGCCCTAGGACGAGGAACACCGGGGAGCTGTTTTTT
V gene: TRBV9; CDR3 length: 14; D gene: -; J gene: TRBJ2-5; clone size: -; CDR3 protein: CASSPTAYQETQYF; CDR3 DNA: TGTGCCAGCAGCCCTACAGCGTACCAAGAGACCCAGTACTTC
V gene: TRBV27; CDR3 length: 15; D gene: TRBD1; J gene: TRBJ2-7; clone size: few; CDR3 protein: CASSLRDRGPYEQYF; CDR3 DNA: TGTGCCAGCAGTCTACGGGACAGGGGGCCATACGAGCAGTACTTC
V gene: TRBV6-6; CDR3 length: 12; D gene: -; J gene: TRBJ1-4; clone size: -; CDR3 protein: CASSQEIEKLFF; CDR3 DNA: TGTGCCAGCAGCCAAGAGATCGAGAAACTGTTTTTT
V gene: TRBV18; CDR3 length: 12; D gene: -; J gene: TRBJ2-7; clone size: -; CDR3 protein: CASSPLGTEQYF; CDR3 DNA: TGTGCCAGCTCACCACTTGGAACGGAGCAGTACTTC
V gene: TRBV28; CDR3 length: 14; D gene: -; J gene: TRBJ1-4; clone size: -; CDR3 protein: CASSLFQIHEKLFF; CDR3 DNA: TGTGCCAGCAGTTTATTCCAGATACATGAAAAACTGTTTTTT
V gene: TRBV30; CDR3 length: 11; D gene: -; J gene: TRBJ2-2; clone size: few; CDR3 protein: CAGTLAGELFF; CDR3 DNA: TGTGCCGGGACACTCGCCGGGGAGCTGTTTTTT
V gene: TRBV23-1; CDR3 length: 18; D gene: TRBD1; J gene: TRBJ1-1; clone size: -; CDR3 protein: CASSLTAGGFKMNTEAFF; CDR3 DNA: TGCGCCAGCAGTCTGACGGCAGGGGGTTTTAAAATGAACACTGAAGCTTTCTTT
V gene: TRBV5-6; CDR3 length: 16; D gene: TRBD2; J gene: TRBJ2-4; clone size: -; CDR3 protein: CASSTGLASAKNIQYF; CDR3 DNA: TGTGCCAGCAGCACGGGACTAGCTTCTGCCAAAAACATTCAGTACTTC
V gene: TRBV5-1; CDR3 length: 14; D gene: TRBD1; J gene: TRBJ2-4; clone size: many; CDR3 protein: CASSSGQSKNIQYF; CDR3 DNA: TGCGCCAGCAGCTCGGGACAGTCCAAAAACATTCAGTACTTC
V gene: TRBV9; CDR3 length: 15; D gene: -; J gene: TRBJ2-1; clone size: -; CDR3 protein: CASSVASPSDSEQFF; CDR3 DNA: TGTGCCAGCAGCGTAGCATCTCCTAGCGATTCCGAGCAGTTCTTC
V gene: TRBV5-1; CDR3 length: 15; D gene: -; J gene: TRBJ2-1; clone size: once; CDR3 protein: CASSITNPSYNEQFF; CDR3 DNA: TGCGCCAGCAGCATTACTAACCCCTCCTACAATGAGCAGTTCTTC
V gene: TRBV11-2; CDR3 length: 14; D gene: -; J gene: TRBJ1-1; clone size: few; CDR3 protein: CASSLAPPNTEAFF; CDR3 DNA: TGTGCCAGCAGCTTAGCCCCCCCTAACACTGAAGCTTTCTTT